These 18 T cell receptor beta chains originate from one sample sequenced in a study of blood T cell repertoires in COVID-19. Generated by immunoSEQ multiplex PCR, the TCRdb table keeps only in-frame clones and is missing some. Of 130,000 or so clones listed, approximately 85% are singletons. Sequenced material: peripheral blood. The source of these receptors is a human donor in a cohort sampled during active COVID-19.

The V gene is TRBV5-6, the J gene TRBJ1-2; TRBD1 agrees at 10 bases. Germline values: CDR1 SGHDT, CDR2 YYEEEE. Trimming took 5 bases from V and 8 from J; bases not matched to a gene: 9. The CDR3 has 14 amino acids. CDR3 DNA: TGTGCCAGCAGGCATACCGGGACAGGGGAAGGCTACACCTTC. This sequence encodes CASRHTGTGEGYTF.

V usage is TRBV11-2 and J usage is TRBJ2-3; 9 positions match TRBD2. CDR1 SGHAT and CDR2 FQNNGV come from the germline V gene. Trimming took 5 bases from V and 5 from J; bases not matched to a gene: 14. CDR3 length equals 17 residues. CDR3 bases: TGTGCCAGCAGCCAGGCGCGAGGAGCGGGGGGCGAAGATACGCAGTATTTT. The encoded protein is CASSQARGAGGEDTQYF.

V is TRBV15 and J is TRBJ1-1; D is uncertain. Trimming took 5 bases from V and 1 from J, leaving 11 bases between them. This CDR3 is built from 14 residues. The germline CDR1 and CDR2 sequences are LNHNV and YYDKDF (reference sequence). The DNA for the CDR3 is TGTGCCACCAGCGTTAGTCGGGGGAACACTGAAGCTTTCTTT. It is translated as CATSVSRGNTEAFF.

This clone was seen a single time. The same CDR3 also results from other DNA sequences found in this sample. The chain uses TRBV5-1 and TRBJ1-1; D is unclear. The CDR3 is made up of 14 amino acids. CDR1 is SGHRS, CDR2 YFSETQ, per germline. Trimming left V 0 bases short and J 0 bases short, with 6 bases between. DNA of the CDR3: TGCGCCAGCAGCTTGGGGCAGATGAACACTGAAGCTTTCTTT. Protein: CASSLGQMNTEAFF.

The table lists this clone with a count of one. The gene calls are TRBV6-5 and TRBJ1-6, with D perhaps TRBD1 (5 bases). Germline V gene lookup returns CDR1 MNHEY and CDR2 SVGAGI. The V end lost 2 bases, the J end lost 4 bases, and 9 bases lay between the germline ends. The CDR3 is 15 amino acids. The CDR3 DNA is TGTGCCAGCAGTTACGAGGCAGGGTATAATTCACCCCTCCACTTT. Translated: CASSYEAGYNSPLHF.

This chain joins TRBV6-6 and TRBJ1-1, with TRBD1 as a possible D gene (6 bases). CDR1 is MNHNY, CDR2 SVGAGI, per germline (reference sequence). The CDR3 is 13 residues long. The V end lost 6 bases, the J end lost 3 bases, and 11 bases lay between the germline ends. The CDR3 loop reads CASRGYRDTEAFF. The CDR3 DNA sequence: TGTGCCAGCAGGGGATACAGGGACACTGAAGCTTTCTTT.

V usage is TRBV7-9 and J usage is TRBJ2-3; D ambiguous. Trimming shortened V by 5 bases and J by 0 bases, and 12 bases separated the two germline ends. Germline V gives CDR1 SEHNR, CDR2 FQNEAQ (reference sequence). The CDR3 is 15 amino acids. The CDR3 DNA reads TGTGCCAGCAGCCCGACACCCTCTAGCACAGATACGCAGTATTTT. This gives the protein CASSPTPSSTDTQYF.

The chain carries TRBV19 and TRBJ2-5; 7 bases map to TRBD2. Germline V gives CDR1 LNHDA, CDR2 SQIVND (reference sequence). The CDR3 runs to 14 residues. Trimming cost V 3 bases and J 7 bases; bases outside gene matches: 8. The chain's CDR3 is CASSIYAGEGTQYF. The CDR3 DNA reads as TGTGCCAGTAGTATTTACGCGGGGGAGGGGACCCAGTACTTC.

The sample holds a few counts of this clone. The chain is built from TRBV7-2 and TRBJ2-2, with TRBD1 matching over 7 bases. Germline V CDR1 and CDR2: SGHTA, FQGNSA. J gave up 6 bases and V 2 bases, and 3 bases lay outside the gene matches. The CDR3 covers 14 residues. This CDR3 reads CASSLQGDAGELFF. DNA for the CDR3: TGTGCCAGCAGCTTACAGGGGGATGCCGGGGAGCTGTTTTTT.

Only a few counts were recorded for this clone. This chain uses TRBV7-8 with TRBJ2-7; D possibly corresponds to TRBD1 (5 bases). The V end lost 2 bases, the J end lost 2 bases, and 10 bases lay between the germline ends. Germline V CDR1 and CDR2: SGHVS, FQNEAQ. The CDR3 is made up of 14 amino acids. This CDR3 is CASSLSGIPYEQYF. CDR3 bases: TGTGCCAGCAGCTTATCAGGGATACCCTACGAGCAGTACTTC.

The chain combines TRBV28 with TRBJ2-7; D is perhaps TRBD2 (7 bases). CDR3 size: 13 residues. V was clipped by 10 bases and J by 5 bases, with 18 bases between them. Germline V lookup: CDR1 MDHEN, CDR2 SYDVKM. The CDR3 coding sequence is TGTGCCACCAAGGAGGGGGGGTGGAACGAGCAGTACTTC. It specifies CATKEGGWNEQYF.

The chain employs TRBV5-4 and TRBJ2-6; 9 nucleotides align to TRBD1. The CDR3 runs 17 residues. Per germline, CDR1 SGHNT and CDR2 YYREEE (reference sequence). V trimming: 3 bases; J trimming: 0 bases; junction bases outside the gene matches: 4. The CDR3 DNA reads TGTGCCAGCAGCTCCGGGACAGGGATCTCTGGGGCCAACGTCCTGACTTTC. Residues: CASSSGTGISGANVLTF.

This clone was counted only a few times. J is TRBJ1-4 and V is TRBV7-8; TRBD1 matches at 7 bases. The V and J ends lost 5 bases and 8 bases, in that order; junction bases with no gene match: 5. Germline lookup yields CDR1 SGHVS and CDR2 FQNEAQ. The CDR3 sequence is 13 residues long. This CDR3 is CASSDYRGEKLFF. The CDR3 nucleotides read TGTGCCAGCAGCGACTACAGGGGCGAAAAACTGTTTTTT.

The chain has TRBV12-3 or TRBV12-4 and TRBJ1-1, with D hard to call. The CDR3 totals 12 residues. V was cut by 7 bases and J by 0 bases, with 6 bases left in between. Written as DNA, the CDR3 is TGTGCCAGCATTAGTATGAACACTGAAGCTTTCTTT. This sequence encodes CASISMNTEAFF.

The J gene is TRBJ1-4, the V gene TRBV27; TRBD1 matches 9 bases. CDR3 length: 15 residues. The V segment lost 0 bases and the J segment 6 bases; nucleotides outside the gene matches: 2. Germline CDR1 MNHEY, CDR2 SMNVEV (reference sequence). CDR3 sequence: CASSLSGQGHEKLFF. The CDR3 nucleotides are TGTGCCAGCAGTTTATCGGGACAGGGACATGAAAAACTGTTTTTT.

This chain connects TRBV4-1 to TRBJ2-2; 10 bases agree with TRBD2. Germline lookup yields CDR1 MGHRA and CDR2 YSYEKL. The J segment lost 8 bases and the V segment lost 1 base, leaving 4 bases of the junction unmatched. This CDR3 comprises 15 residues. CDR3 protein: CASSQVSSGGGELFF. DNA for the CDR3: TGCGCCAGCAGCCAAGTTTCTAGCGGGGGTGGGGAGCTGTTTTTT.

The gene calls are TRBV27 and TRBJ2-3; D remains unclear. CDR3 length: 16 amino acids. Trimming removed 1 base at V and 1 base at J, with 12 bases between. From germline, CDR1 is MNHEY and CDR2 SMNVEV (reference sequence). The CDR3 reads CASSLFIPPGTDTQYF. In DNA form, the CDR3 reads TGTGCCAGCAGTTTATTTATCCCTCCGGGCACAGATACGCAGTATTTT.

The V call is TRBV7-2, the J call TRBJ1-1, with D hard to call. Per the germline V gene, CDR1 is SGHTA and CDR2 is FQGNSA. Trimming cost V 3 bases and J 3 bases, with 5 bases left between them. CDR3 length equals 12 residues. CDR3 in DNA: TGTGCCAGCAGCTTTATCGACACTGAAGCTTTCTTT. Protein product: CASSFIDTEAFF. Looking up the rest from reference TRBV7-2 and TRBJ1-1 gives the full variable domain: GAGVSQSPSNKVTEKGKDVELRCDPISGHTALYWYRQSLGQGLEFLIYFQGNSAPDKSGLPSDRFSAERTGGSVSTLTIQRTQQEDSAVYLCASSFIDTEAFFGQGTRLTVV.